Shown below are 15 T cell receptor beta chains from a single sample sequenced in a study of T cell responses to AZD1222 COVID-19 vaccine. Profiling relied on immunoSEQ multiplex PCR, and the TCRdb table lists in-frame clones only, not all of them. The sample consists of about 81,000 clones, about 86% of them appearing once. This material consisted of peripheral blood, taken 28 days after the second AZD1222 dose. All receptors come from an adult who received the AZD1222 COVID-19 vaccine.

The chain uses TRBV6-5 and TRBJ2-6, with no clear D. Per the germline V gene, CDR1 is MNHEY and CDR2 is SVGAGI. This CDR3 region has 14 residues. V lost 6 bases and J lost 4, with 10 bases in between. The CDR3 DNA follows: TGTGCCAGCAGCCCCGAGGCAGGGGCCAACGTCCTGACTTTC. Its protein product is CASSPEAGANVLTF.

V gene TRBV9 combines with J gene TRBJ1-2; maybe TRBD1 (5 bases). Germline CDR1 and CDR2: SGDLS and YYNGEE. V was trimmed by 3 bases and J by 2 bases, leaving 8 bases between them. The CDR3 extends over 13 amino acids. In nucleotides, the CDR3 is TGTGCCAGCAGCGCAGGGCCCAACTATGGCTACACCTTC. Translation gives CASSAGPNYGYTF.

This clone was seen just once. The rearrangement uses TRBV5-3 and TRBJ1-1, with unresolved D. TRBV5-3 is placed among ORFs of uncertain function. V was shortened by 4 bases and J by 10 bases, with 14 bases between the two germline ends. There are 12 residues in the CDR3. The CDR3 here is CARSPREGVAFF. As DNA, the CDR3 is TGTGCCAGAAGCCCCCGGGAGGGTGTAGCTTTCTTT.

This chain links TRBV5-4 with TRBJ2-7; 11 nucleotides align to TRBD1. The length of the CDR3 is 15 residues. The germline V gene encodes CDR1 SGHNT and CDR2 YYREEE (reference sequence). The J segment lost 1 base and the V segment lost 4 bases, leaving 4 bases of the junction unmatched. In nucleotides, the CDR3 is TGTGCCAGCAGCCCCGGGACAGGGGGGTCCTACGAGCAGTACTTC. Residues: CASSPGTGGSYEQYF.

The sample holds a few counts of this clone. Here the CDR3 reads CASSQGPSGGADTQYF. The CDR3 bases are TGTGCCAGCAGCCAAGGGCCTAGCGGGGGGGCAGATACGCAGTATTTT. V and J are TRBV3-1 (or the pseudogene TRBV3-2) and TRBJ2-3; the match to TRBD2 covers 12 bases. Trimming took 1 base from V and 4 from J; bases not matched to a gene: 3. The CDR3 sequence is 16 residues long. In germline, CDR1 is LGHDT, CDR2 YNNKEL (reference sequence).

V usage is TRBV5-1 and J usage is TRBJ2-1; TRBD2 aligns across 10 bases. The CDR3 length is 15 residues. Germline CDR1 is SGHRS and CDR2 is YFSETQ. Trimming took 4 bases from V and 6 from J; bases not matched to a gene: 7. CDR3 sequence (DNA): TGCGCCAGCAGCCCCGGGACTAGCGTGGGCAATGAGCAGTTCTTC. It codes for CASSPGTSVGNEQFF.

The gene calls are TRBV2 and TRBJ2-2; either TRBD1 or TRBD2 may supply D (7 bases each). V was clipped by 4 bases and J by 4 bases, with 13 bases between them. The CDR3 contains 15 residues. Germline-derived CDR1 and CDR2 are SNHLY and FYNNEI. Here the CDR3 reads CASSGGGQTTGELFF. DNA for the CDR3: TGTGCCAGCAGTGGGGGGGGACAGACCACCGGGGAGCTGTTTTTT.

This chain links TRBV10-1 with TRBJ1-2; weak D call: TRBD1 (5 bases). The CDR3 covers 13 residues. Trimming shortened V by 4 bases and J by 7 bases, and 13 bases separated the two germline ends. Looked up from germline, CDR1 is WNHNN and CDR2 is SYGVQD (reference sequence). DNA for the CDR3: TGCGCCAGCAGTGCCGAGAGGGGTACTGGCTACACCTTC. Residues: CASSAERGTGYTF.

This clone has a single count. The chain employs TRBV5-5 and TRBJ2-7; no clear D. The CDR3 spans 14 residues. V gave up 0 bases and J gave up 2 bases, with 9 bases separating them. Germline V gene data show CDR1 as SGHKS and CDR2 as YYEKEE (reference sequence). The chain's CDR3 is CASSLGFSTYEQYF. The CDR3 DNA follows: TGTGCCAGCAGCTTGGGTTTTTCCACCTACGAGCAGTACTTC.

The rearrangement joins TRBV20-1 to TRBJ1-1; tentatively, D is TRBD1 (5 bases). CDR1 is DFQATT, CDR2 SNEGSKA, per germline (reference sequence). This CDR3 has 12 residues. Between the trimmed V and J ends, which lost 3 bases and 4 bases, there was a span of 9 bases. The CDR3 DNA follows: TGCAGTGCTAGTCGCCAGGGCACTGAAGCTTTCTTT. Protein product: CSASRQGTEAFF.

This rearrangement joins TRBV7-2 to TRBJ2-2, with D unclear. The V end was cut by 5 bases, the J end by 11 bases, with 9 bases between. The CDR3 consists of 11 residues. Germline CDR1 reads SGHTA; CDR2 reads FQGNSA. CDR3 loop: CASSPVRELFF. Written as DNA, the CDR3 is TGTGCCAGCAGCCCGGTTCGTGAGCTGTTTTTT.

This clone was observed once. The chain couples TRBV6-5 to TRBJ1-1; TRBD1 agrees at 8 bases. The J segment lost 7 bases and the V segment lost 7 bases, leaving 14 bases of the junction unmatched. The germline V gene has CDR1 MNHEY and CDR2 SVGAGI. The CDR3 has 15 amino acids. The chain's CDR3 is CASNPPLTGASEAFF. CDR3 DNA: TGTGCCAGCAACCCGCCACTGACAGGGGCCAGTGAAGCTTTCTTT.

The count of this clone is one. This CDR3 is CAWSVPSGLSPLGELFF. The CDR3 DNA sequence: TGTGCCTGGAGTGTACCTTCGGGGCTATCCCCTCTCGGGGAGCTGTTTTTT. V gene TRBV30 combines with J gene TRBJ2-2; D possibly uses TRBD1 or TRBD2 (5 bases each). Trimming removed 0 bases from V and 7 bases from J, with 21 bases in between. In germline, CDR1 is GTSNPN, CDR2 SVGIG (reference sequence). The CDR3 length is 17 residues.

CDR3 nucleotides: TGTGCCAGTAGTATCACAGTTACCCGCAATCAGCCCCAGCATTTT. Its translation is CASSITVTRNQPQHF. The rearrangement links TRBV19 to TRBJ1-5; D ambiguous. Trimming shortened V by 3 bases and J by 2 bases, and 11 bases separated the two germline ends. Germline lookup yields CDR1 LNHDA and CDR2 SQIVND (reference sequence). The CDR3 is 15 residues long.

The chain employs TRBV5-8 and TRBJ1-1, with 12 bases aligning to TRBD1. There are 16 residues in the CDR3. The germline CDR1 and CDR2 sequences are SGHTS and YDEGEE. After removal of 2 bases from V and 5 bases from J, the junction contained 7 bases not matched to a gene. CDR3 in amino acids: CASSLTGTGGRTEAFF. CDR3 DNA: TGTGCCAGCAGCTTAACCGGGACAGGGGGCCGAACTGAAGCTTTCTTT.